This TCR beta chain came from a study of blood T cell repertoires in COVID-19. Germline CDR1 reads GTSNPN; CDR2 reads SVGIG (reference sequence). V lost 7 bases and J lost 1, with 23 bases in between. The CDR3 runs 17 residues. Here immunoSEQ multiplex PCR was the method, and the copy in TCRdb shows in-frame clones only, minus some. Of about 390,000 clones in the sample, 70% to 90% were seen once. Many counts were recorded for this clone. The TCR comes from a woman in her sixties or seventies with COVID-19, enrolled during active disease. The sample taken for sequencing was peripheral blood. V gene TRBV30 combines with J gene TRBJ1-3; D is possibly TRBD1 (6 bases). CDR3 nucleotide sequence: TGTGCCTCCTCCTGCAGGGGCCCTGCCTGTTCTGGAAACACCATATATTTT. Its translation: CASSCRGPACSGNTIYF.